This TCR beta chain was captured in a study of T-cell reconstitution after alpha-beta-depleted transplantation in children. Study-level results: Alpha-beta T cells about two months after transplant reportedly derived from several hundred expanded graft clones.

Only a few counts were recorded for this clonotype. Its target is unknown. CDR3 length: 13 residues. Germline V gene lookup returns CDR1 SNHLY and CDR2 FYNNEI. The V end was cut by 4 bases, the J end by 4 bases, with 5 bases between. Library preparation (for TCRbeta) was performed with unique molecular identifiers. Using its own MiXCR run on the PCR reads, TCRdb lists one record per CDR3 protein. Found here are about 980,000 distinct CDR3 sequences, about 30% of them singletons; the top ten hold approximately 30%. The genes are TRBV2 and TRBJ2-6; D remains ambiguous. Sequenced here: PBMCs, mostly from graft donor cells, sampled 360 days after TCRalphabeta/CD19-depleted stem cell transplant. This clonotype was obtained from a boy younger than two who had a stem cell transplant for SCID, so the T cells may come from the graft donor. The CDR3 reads CASSGTGANVLTF. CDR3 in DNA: TGTGCCAGCAGTGGGACCGGGGCCAACGTCCTGACTTTC. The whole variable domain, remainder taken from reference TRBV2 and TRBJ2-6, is EPEVTQTPSHQVTQMGQEVILRCVPISNHLYFYWYRQILGQKVEFLVSFYNNEISEKSEIFDDQFSVERPDGSNFTLKIRSTKLEDSAMYFCASSGTGANVLTFGAGSRLTVL.